This TCR beta chain was documented in a study of T cells in Graves' hyperthyroidism and ophthalmopathy. Study findings and constraints: Also found in blood were most expanded thyroid clonotypes above 0.001.

This clonotype was counted ten times or more. Its antigen is not known. The CDR3 is 13 residues long. V lost 1 base, J lost 5 bases, and 8 bases lay in between. The germline gives CDR1 LNHNV, CDR2 YYDKDF (reference sequence). Authors of the study amplified TCR beta CDR3 regions from RNA transcripts. During a first-round RT-PCR of the TCR CDR3, the HTBI primer set was used. TCRdb recomputed calls from the multiplex PCR reads with MiXCR, one row per CDR3 protein. The sample includes nearly 250,000 distinct CDR3 sequences, almost 25% of them seen just once. The receptor was derived from a woman between 35 and 50 years old with Graves' ophthalmopathy. The sequenced sample was blood. This rearrangement joins TRBV15 to TRBJ2-5; D is uncertain. CDR3 sequence: CATSRVGWETQYF. The CDR3 coding sequence is TGTGCCACCAGCAGAGTGGGATGGGAGACCCAGTACTTC. The variable domain in full, with the rest retrieved from reference TRBV15 and TRBJ2-5, is DAMVIQNPRYQVTQFGKPVTLSCSQTLNHNVMYWYQQKSSQAPKLLFHYYDKDFNNEADTPDNFQSRRPNTSFCFLDIRSPGLGDTAMYLCATSRVGWETQYFGPGTRLLVL.